The 6 T cell receptor beta chains listed next were all sequenced from one sample in a study of cytomegalovirus exposure and HLA in healthy donors. PCR employed 60 Vbeta and 13 Jbeta primers. Here immunoSEQ multiplex PCR was the method, and the copy in TCRdb shows in-frame clones only, minus some. The sample gives some 130,000 clones, 65% to 80% of which show up once; about 1.5% is in the top ten. Sequences were obtained from PBMCs. The receptors stem from a human donor in good health.

The chain combines TRBV5-1 with TRBJ2-1; the D gene is possibly TRBD1 (5 bases). Germline V gives CDR1 SGHRS, CDR2 YFSETQ. The ends were cut back, 0 bases at V and 5 bases at J, with 9 bases in the middle. There are 14 residues in the CDR3. As DNA, the CDR3 is TGCGCCAGCAGCTTGGCGGACATACACAATGAGCAGTTCTTC. It translates to CASSLADIHNEQFF.

For the CDR3, the DNA is TGCGCCAGCAGCTTGTTACAGGGTAGAGGTGAAAAACTGTTTTTT. It specifies CASSLLQGRGEKLFF. This chain connects TRBV5-1 to TRBJ1-4, with D perhaps matching TRBD1 (6 bases). Trimming took off 1 base at V and 7 bases at J, with 14 bases between the two ends. This CDR3 has 15 amino acids. CDR1 is SGHRS and CDR2 is YFSETQ in the germline V gene.

J is TRBJ2-7 and V is TRBV21-1; the table names TRBD2, a call not compared with the DNA. TRBV21-1 is annotated as a pseudogene. CDR3 size: 16 residues. CDR3 in amino acids: CASWGLAGGKSYEQYF. For the CDR3, the DNA is TGTGCCAGCTGGGGACTAGCGGGGGGAAAGTCCTACGAGCAGTACTTC.

This clone was detected only a few times. The chain combines TRBV7-2 with TRBJ1-5; 8 bases are shared with TRBD1. Germline V gives CDR1 SGHTA, CDR2 FQGNSA. Germline trimming cut 4 bases from V and 7 bases from J; bases unmatched to any gene: 6. The CDR3 extends over 14 amino acids. CDR3 sequence (DNA): TGTGCCAGCAGCTCAAGGACAGGGACGCAGCCCCAGCATTTT. It yields the protein CASSSRTGTQPQHF.

This clone has a handful of counts. The chain employs TRBV19 and TRBJ1-3, with D possibly matching TRBD1 (5 bases). Per the germline V gene, CDR1 is LNHDA and CDR2 is SQIVND (reference sequence). Trimming left V 4 bases short and J 4 bases short, with 11 bases between. The CDR3 spans 14 residues. CDR3 sequence reads: CASSSSGRGNTIYF. CDR3 nucleotides: TGTGCCAGTAGTAGTTCAGGGCGCGGAAACACCATATATTTT.

V gene TRBV7-8 combines with J gene TRBJ2-5; 9 bases are shared with TRBD2. The CDR3 length is 20 residues. Trimming took 2 bases from V and 2 from J; bases not matched to a gene: 18. The germline V gene encodes CDR1 SGHVS and CDR2 FQNEAQ. The chain's CDR3 is CASSLRWVVTSGYLQETQYF. CDR3 DNA sequence: TGTGCCAGCAGCTTAAGGTGGGTCGTGACTAGCGGTTACTTACAAGAGACCCAGTACTTC.